These 20 T cell receptor beta chains originate from one sample sequenced in a study of blood T cell repertoires in COVID-19. Assay: immunoSEQ multiplex PCR; the TCRdb copy retains only in-frame clones and omits some. The data show about 380,000 clones, about 90% seen once. The specimen was PBMCs or T cells enriched from blood (not recorded which). The receptors shown here come from a woman aged 30 to 39 who had recovered from COVID-19.

This clone was picked up one time. The chain's CDR3 is CAWSVKAGGDNEQFF. In nucleotides, the CDR3 is TGTGCCTGGAGTGTAAAAGCGGGGGGGGACAATGAGCAGTTCTTC. The genes are TRBV30 and TRBJ2-1, with 10 nucleotides matching TRBD2. This CDR3 contains 15 residues. From germline, CDR1 is GTSNPN and CDR2 SVGIG (reference sequence). V dropped 0 bases and J dropped 5; count of bases not matched to a gene: 4.

The V call is TRBV27, the J call TRBJ2-5; 8 nucleotides match TRBD1. J gave up 2 bases and V 5 bases, and 1 base lay outside the gene matches. The CDR3 sequence is 13 residues long. Germline assignment: CDR1 MNHEY and CDR2 SMNVEV (reference sequence). The CDR3 DNA is TGTGCCAGCAGTGGACAGGGACAAGAGACCCAGTACTTC. The encoded protein is CASSGQGQETQYF.

The V gene is TRBV18, the J gene TRBJ1-1; 8 positions match TRBD1. J lost 6 bases, V lost 3 bases, and 6 bases had no gene match. Germline assignment: CDR1 KGHSH and CDR2 LQKENI. This CDR3 spans 14 amino acids. In DNA form, the CDR3 reads TGTGCCAGCTCACCTCCAGGGGGCTGGGCTGAAGCTTTCTTT. Translating gives CASSPPGGWAEAFF.

V and J are TRBV5-5 and TRBJ1-2; TRBD1 aligns across 9 bases. J gave up 8 bases and V 4 bases, and 9 bases lay outside the gene matches. The CDR3 length is 14 residues. The germline CDR1 and CDR2 sequences are SGHKS and YYEKEE (reference sequence). CDR3 bases: TGTGCCAGCAGCATAGGGACAGGGCAACGAGGCTACACCTTC. This translates into CASSIGTGQRGYTF.

This clone occurred a few times. This chain connects TRBV5-1 to TRBJ2-7; TRBD1 matches 7 bases. Germline loops: CDR1 SGHRS, CDR2 YFSETQ. This CDR3 comprises 14 residues. The V segment lost 5 bases and the J segment 3 bases; nucleotides outside the gene matches: 8. The CDR3 DNA reads TGCGCCAGCAGGCTTGGGACAGCTGACTACGAGCAGTACTTC. This encodes CASRLGTADYEQYF.

This chain links TRBV12-3 or TRBV12-4 with TRBJ1-1; D is undetermined. The CDR3 runs 13 residues. V gave up 3 bases and J gave up 5 bases, with 10 bases separating them. The CDR3 loop is CASSLVPGTEAFF. In nucleotides, the CDR3 is TGTGCCAGCAGTTTGGTCCCCGGGACTGAAGCTTTCTTT.

The chain couples TRBV19 to TRBJ1-1; 7 nucleotides match TRBD1. Germline assignment: CDR1 LNHDA and CDR2 SQIVND (reference sequence). V was pared by 5 bases and J by 5 bases, with 5 bases of the junction left unmatched. The CDR3 runs to 13 residues. Here the CDR3 reads CASSVGRGTEAFF. The CDR3 DNA reads TGTGCCAGTAGTGTCGGCAGGGGGACTGAAGCTTTCTTT.

J is TRBJ2-7 and V is TRBV5-1; TRBD1 is a possible D gene (6 bases). The germline V gene has CDR1 SGHRS and CDR2 YFSETQ. Trimming removed 4 bases from V and 7 bases from J, with 21 bases in between. The CDR3 runs to 15 residues. The CDR3 reads CASSLTGPGAKEQYF. As DNA, the CDR3 is TGCGCCAGCAGCCTAACAGGCCCAGGGGCAAAGGAGCAGTACTTC.

The rearrangement uses TRBV19 and TRBJ1-1; a weak D match, TRBD1 (6 bases). V was shortened by 5 bases and J by 1 base, with 14 bases between the two germline ends. Germline lookup yields CDR1 LNHDA and CDR2 SQIVND (reference sequence). CDR3 length: 15 residues. The CDR3 sequence is CASSRSGQPNTEAFF. In DNA form, the CDR3 reads TGTGCCAGTAGTCGTTCCGGACAGCCGAACACTGAAGCTTTCTTT. Full variable domain (missing parts from reference TRBV19 and TRBJ1-1): DGGITQSPKYLFRKEGQNVTLSCEQNLNHDAMYWYRQDPGQGLRLIYYSQIVNDFQKGDIAEGYSVSREKKESFPLTVTSAQKNPTAFYLCASSRSGQPNTEAFFGQGTRLTVV.

The chain recombines TRBV6-6 with TRBJ1-2; weak D call: TRBD1 (5 bases). This CDR3 region has 14 residues. Germline loops: CDR1 MNHNY, CDR2 SVGAGI (reference sequence). Trimming took 6 bases from V and 3 from J, leaving 14 bases between them. CDR3 in amino acids: CASRRPGFDYGYTF. For the CDR3, the DNA is TGTGCCAGCAGGCGCCCAGGGTTTGACTATGGCTACACCTTC.

The chain combines TRBV7-9 with TRBJ1-2, with D hard to call. Germline V gene lookup returns CDR1 SEHNR and CDR2 FQNEAQ (reference sequence). This CDR3 has 13 residues. Trimming pared 0 bases from V and 5 bases from J, leaving 7 bases between. The chain's CDR3 is CASSLAQAYGYTF. For the CDR3, the DNA is TGTGCCAGCAGCTTAGCGCAAGCATATGGCTACACCTTC.

This chain joins TRBV20-1 and TRBJ1-4, with D possibly being TRBD1 (6 bases). CDR3 length equals 15 residues. V was trimmed by 6 bases and J by 6 bases, leaving 20 bases between them. Germline loops: CDR1 DFQATT, CDR2 SNEGSKA (reference sequence). CDR3 nucleotides: TGCAGTGCCAGTCTTTCACAGGGACTAGATGAAAAACTGTTTTTT. Translation gives CSASLSQGLDEKLFF.

This clone came up once. V is TRBV3-1 (or the pseudogene TRBV3-2) and J is TRBJ2-7, with a possible D match to TRBD2 (5 bases). V was shortened by 10 bases and J by 6 bases, with 19 bases between the two germline ends. The CDR3 has 13 amino acids. Germline V gene lookup returns CDR1 LGHDT and CDR2 YNNKEL (reference sequence). The CDR3 DNA sequence: TGTGCCACCCTCCGGGTAAACCGGGGCGAGCAGTACTTC. It codes for CATLRVNRGEQYF.

The chain uses TRBV7-3 and TRBJ1-2; TRBD1 agrees at 10 bases. CDR3 length: 17 residues. Unmatched junction bases numbered 11, after V lost 5 bases and J lost 2 bases. CDR1 SGHTA and CDR2 FQGTGA come from the germline V gene. The CDR3 here is CASSHIHDRGRNYGYTF. Here the CDR3 DNA reads TGTGCCAGCAGCCACATCCATGACAGGGGGCGGAACTATGGCTACACCTTC.

V gene TRBV10-1 combines with J gene TRBJ2-1, with D possibly matching TRBD2 (6 bases). CDR3 size: 16 residues. Per the germline V gene, CDR1 is WNHNN and CDR2 is SYGVQD (reference sequence). Trimming pared 10 bases from V and 0 bases from J, leaving 19 bases between. This CDR3 is CATSLMAGSSYNEQFF. In DNA, the CDR3 is TGCGCCACCAGCTTAATGGCGGGGAGCTCCTACAATGAGCAGTTCTTC.

This sequence joins TRBV2 and TRBJ1-1; D remains unclear. The CDR3 has 15 amino acids. Germline CDR1 and CDR2: SNHLY and FYNNEI. The V end lost 2 bases, the J end lost 0 bases, and 10 bases lay between the germline ends. The DNA for the CDR3 is TGTGCCAGCAGTGAACTGGGCCAGATGAACACTGAAGCTTTCTTT. The encoded protein is CASSELGQMNTEAFF.

The chain joins TRBV11-3 to TRBJ2-2, with 10 bases lining up with TRBD2. Germline CDR1 and CDR2: SGHNT and YENEEA. The junction had 5 bases not matched to a gene; V was cut back by 3 bases and J by 4 bases. The length of the CDR3 is 16 residues. CDR3 sequence reads: CASSLTSGHTTGELFF. DNA of the CDR3: TGTGCCAGCAGCTTGACTAGCGGGCATACCACCGGGGAGCTGTTTTTT.

V gene TRBV5-1 combines with J gene TRBJ1-1; 8 positions match TRBD1. Unmatched junction bases numbered 8, after V lost 4 bases and J lost 3 bases. CDR1 and CDR2 (germline): SGHRS, YFSETQ. This CDR3 is built from 15 residues. CDR3 sequence (DNA): TGCGCCAGCAGCGGCCGGACAGGGCAGGACACTGAAGCTTTCTTT. The encoded protein is CASSGRTGQDTEAFF.

V and J are TRBV5-4 and TRBJ1-2; D might be TRBD1 (6 bases). CDR1 and CDR2 from the germline V gene are SGHNT and YYREEE (reference sequence). Trimming cost V 4 bases and J 7 bases, with 11 bases left between them. The CDR3 loop spans 12 amino acids. The CDR3 DNA sequence: TGTGCCAGCAGCCCACAGGGACGTGGCTACACCTTC. This gives the protein CASSPQGRGYTF.

The V call is TRBV3-1 (or the pseudogene TRBV3-2), the J call TRBJ1-1; weak D call: TRBD1 (5 bases). Trimming cost V 4 bases and J 5 bases, with 14 bases left between them. In germline, CDR1 is LGHDT, CDR2 YNNKEL (reference sequence). CDR3 size: 14 residues. This CDR3 reads CASSPQGSGTEAFF. CDR3 DNA sequence: TGTGCCAGCAGCCCCCAAGGATCAGGGACTGAAGCTTTCTTT.